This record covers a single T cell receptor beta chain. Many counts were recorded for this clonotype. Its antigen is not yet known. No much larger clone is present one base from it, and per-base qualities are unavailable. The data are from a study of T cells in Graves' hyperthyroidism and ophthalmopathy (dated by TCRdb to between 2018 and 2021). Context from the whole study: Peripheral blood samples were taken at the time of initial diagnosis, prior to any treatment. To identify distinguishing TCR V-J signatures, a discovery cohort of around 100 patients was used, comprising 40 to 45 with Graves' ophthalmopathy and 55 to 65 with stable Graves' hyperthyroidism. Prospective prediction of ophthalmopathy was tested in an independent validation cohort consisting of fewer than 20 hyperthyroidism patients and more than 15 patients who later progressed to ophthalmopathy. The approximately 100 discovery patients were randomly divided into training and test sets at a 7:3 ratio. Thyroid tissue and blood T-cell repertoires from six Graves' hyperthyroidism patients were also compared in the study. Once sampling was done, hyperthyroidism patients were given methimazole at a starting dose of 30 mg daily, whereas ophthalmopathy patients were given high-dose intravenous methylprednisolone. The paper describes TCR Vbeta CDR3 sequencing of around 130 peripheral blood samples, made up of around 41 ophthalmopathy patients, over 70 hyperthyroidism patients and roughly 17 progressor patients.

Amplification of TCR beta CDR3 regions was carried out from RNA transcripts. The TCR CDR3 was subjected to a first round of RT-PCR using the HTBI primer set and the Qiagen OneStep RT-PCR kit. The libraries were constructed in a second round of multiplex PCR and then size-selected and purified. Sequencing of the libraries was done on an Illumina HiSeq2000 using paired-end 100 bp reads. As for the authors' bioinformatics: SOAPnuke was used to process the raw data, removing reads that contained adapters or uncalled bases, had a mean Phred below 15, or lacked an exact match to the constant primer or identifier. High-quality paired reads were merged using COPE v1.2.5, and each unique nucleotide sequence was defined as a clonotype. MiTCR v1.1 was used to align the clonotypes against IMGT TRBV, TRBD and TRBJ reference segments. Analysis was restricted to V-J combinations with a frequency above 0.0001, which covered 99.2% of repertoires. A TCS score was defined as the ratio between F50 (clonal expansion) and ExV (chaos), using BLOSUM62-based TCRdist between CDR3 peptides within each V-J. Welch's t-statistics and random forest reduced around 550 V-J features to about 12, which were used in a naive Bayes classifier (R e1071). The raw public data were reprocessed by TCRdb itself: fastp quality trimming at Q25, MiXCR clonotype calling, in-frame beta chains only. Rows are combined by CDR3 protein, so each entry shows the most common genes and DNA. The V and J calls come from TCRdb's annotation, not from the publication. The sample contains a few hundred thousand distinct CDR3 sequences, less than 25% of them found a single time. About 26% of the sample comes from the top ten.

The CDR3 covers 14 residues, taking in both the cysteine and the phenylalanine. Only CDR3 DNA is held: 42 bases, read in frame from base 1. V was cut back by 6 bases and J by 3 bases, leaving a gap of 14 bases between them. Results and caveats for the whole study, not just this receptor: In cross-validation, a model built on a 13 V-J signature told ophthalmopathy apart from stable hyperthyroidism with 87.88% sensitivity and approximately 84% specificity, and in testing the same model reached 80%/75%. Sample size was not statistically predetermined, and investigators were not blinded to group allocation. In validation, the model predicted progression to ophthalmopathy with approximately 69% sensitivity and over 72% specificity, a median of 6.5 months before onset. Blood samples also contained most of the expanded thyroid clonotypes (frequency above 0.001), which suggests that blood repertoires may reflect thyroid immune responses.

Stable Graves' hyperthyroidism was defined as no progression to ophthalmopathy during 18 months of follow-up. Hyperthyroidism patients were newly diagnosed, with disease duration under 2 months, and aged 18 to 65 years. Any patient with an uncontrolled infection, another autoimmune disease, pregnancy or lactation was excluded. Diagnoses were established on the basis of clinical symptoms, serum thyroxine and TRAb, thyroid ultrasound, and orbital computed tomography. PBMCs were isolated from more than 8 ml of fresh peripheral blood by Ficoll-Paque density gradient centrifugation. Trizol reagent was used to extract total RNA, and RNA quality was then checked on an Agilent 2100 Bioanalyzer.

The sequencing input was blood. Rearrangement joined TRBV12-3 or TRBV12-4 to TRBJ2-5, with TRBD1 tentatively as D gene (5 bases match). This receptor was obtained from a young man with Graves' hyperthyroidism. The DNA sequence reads TGTGCCAGCAGACCCGGGTGGACAAAAGAGACCCAGTACTTC. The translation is CASRPGWTKETQYF.